This TCR beta chain derives from a study of T-cell reconstitution after alpha-beta-depleted transplantation in children. Germline V gene sequence: CDR1 ENHRY, CDR2 SYGVKD. V shed 8 bases and J shed 7 bases, with 17 bases lying between them. The CDR3 contains 13 residues. TCRbeta library preparation incorporated unique molecular identifiers. Using its own MiXCR run on the PCR reads, TCRdb lists one record per CDR3 protein. The table has around 110,000 distinct CDR3 sequences, 9% to 12% seen once; the top ten hold under 35%. This clonotype was picked up many times. The rearrangement links TRBV10-3 to TRBJ1-2; tentatively, D is TRBD1 (5 bases). The receptor's source is a boy younger than 10 with acute lymphoblastic leukemia, due to receive a stem cell transplant. The material was PBMCs, obtained before TCRalphabeta/CD19-depleted stem cell transplant. CDR3 residues: CAIAGRGNPGYTF. The CDR3 coding sequence is TGTGCCATCGCGGGGCGCGGGAACCCTGGCTACACCTTC.